The clone carrying this T cell receptor beta chain was observed a few times. TCRdb fed the RT-PCR reads into MiXCR, producing one record per CDR3 protein. Altogether approximately 160,000 distinct CDR3 sequences are present, roughly 10% being singletons, with the ten largest covering about a third. In germline, CDR1 is LGHNA, CDR2 YSLEER. Trimming took 0 bases from V and 4 from J, leaving 12 bases between them. The CDR3 length is 15 residues. This sample was taken from a study of response to subunit inactivated influenza vaccine. The material sequenced was CD8+ T cells sorted from PBMCs, taken less than 30 months after vaccination. The receptor comes from a man between 50 and 69 years old who received an inactivated influenza vaccine. The rearrangement uses TRBV4-3 and TRBJ1-2; D is undetermined. The CDR3 DNA follows: TGCGCCAGCAGCCAAGACGTGGCCCTCCTCTATGGCTACACCTTC. The encoded protein is CASSQDVALLYGYTF.